Below, one T cell receptor (beta chain) is given with its context. Its antigen is as yet unknown. This specimen comes from a study of cytomegalovirus exposure and HLA in healthy donors. Study-level findings and limits: Later on, analysis showed that most CMV-associated TCR beta chains appeared to be HLA-restricted. Presence/absence analyses rested on an assumption that sequencing depth was roughly uniform across donors.

With 60 Vbeta and 13 Jbeta primers, the PCR was carried out. Method: immunoSEQ multiplex PCR; TCRdb's copy keeps in-frame clones and lacks some. The table lists more than 95,000 clones, approximately 80% of them singletons. Although they were nominally healthy when sampled, donors likely had unrecorded immune exposures. From germline, CDR1 is LNHDA and CDR2 SQIVND (reference sequence). This CDR3 region has 16 residues. Trimming at V came to 7 bases and at J to 3 bases, leaving 10 bases not matched to a gene. This TCR derives from a man under 40 in good health and CMV-seropositive. The sequenced sample was PBMCs. V and J are TRBV19 and TRBJ2-2; 8 nucleotides match TRBD2. The CDR3 region is CASIDRAGEDTGELFF. DNA of the CDR3: TGTGCCAGTATCGACAGAGCGGGAGAGGACACCGGGGAGCTGTTTTTT. The full variable domain, completed using reference TRBV19 and TRBJ2-2, is DGGITQSPKYLFRKEGQNVTLSCEQNLNHDAMYWYRQDPGQGLRLIYYSQIVNDFQKGDIAEGYSVSREKKESFPLTVTSAQKNPTAFYLCASIDRAGEDTGELFFGEGSRLTVL.